This TCR beta chain was captured by sequencing in a study of cytomegalovirus exposure and HLA in healthy donors. General observations from the study: It was 150 to 200 TCR beta chains that were listed as cytomegalovirus-associated. Both high specificity and high sensitivity reportedly marked the classifier's diagnosis of cytomegalovirus status. Subsequent analysis found a tendency for first-cohort TCR clusters to co-occur within the 90 to 150 validation repertoires.

Germline V gene sequence: CDR1 SQVTM, CDR2 ANQGSEA. The CDR3 length is 17 residues. The J segment lost 0 bases and the V segment lost 7 bases, leaving 12 bases of the junction unmatched. Note on this clone: Its antigen remains unidentified.

This table comes from immunoSEQ multiplex PCR, and its TCRdb copy is limited to in-frame clones, with some not included. The sample has some 290,000 clones, around 90% seen once. The chain couples TRBV29-1 to TRBJ2-2, with TRBD2 matching over 9 bases. The TCR comes from a man aged 30 to 45 in good health and CMV-seronegative. Material: PBMCs. This CDR3 is CSAQSGGSSTNTGELFF. CDR3 DNA: TGCAGCGCCCAGAGCGGGGGGAGCTCAACGAACACCGGGGAGCTGTTTTTT.